Listed below are T cell receptor beta chains from one sample, sequenced in a study of T cell clonotyping in hematopoietic cell transplantation. The protocol was immunoSEQ multiplex PCR, while the TCRdb copy is restricted to in-frame clones and leaves out a portion. This table has about 36,000 clones, roughly 88% appearing once. The sequencing input was peripheral blood mononuclear cells. The origin of the receptors is a woman in her forties in good health. Some clones in this sample may be carry-over from other donors' samples. Each CDR3 is given with its conserved first and last residue. The D gene is left open where the match is weak. Size values are once, few and many counts, or a class for expanded clones, and some rows have none.

TRBD1 TRBJ2-7 13 TRBV5-4 NA CASRTTGAGEQYF TGTGCCAGCAGAACCACAGGGGCGGGCGAGCAGTACTTC
TRBD1 TRBJ2-7 17 TRBV5-1 NA CASSFNLRGQGAGEQYF TGCGCCAGCAGCTTCAATCTACGGGGACAGGGGGCCGGGGAGCAGTACTTC
TRBD1 TRBJ1-2 15 TRBV6-5 NA CASLAQTGDTSGYTF TGTGCCAGCCTGGCCCAGACAGGGGATACTTCTGGCTACACCTTC
TRBD1 TRBJ1-2 16 TRBV5-4 NA CASKRTGTLANYGYTF TGTGCCAGCAAGAGGACAGGGACCCTGGCTAACTATGGCTACACCTTC
NA TRBJ2-3 14 TRBV6-6 NA CASSEQNPADTQYF TGTGCCAGCAGCGAACAAAACCCGGCAGATACGCAGTATTTT
NA TRBJ2-5 15 TRBV6-5 NA CASSFRTSYQETQYF TGTGCCAGCAGTTTCAGGACGAGTTACCAAGAGACCCAGTACTTC
NA TRBJ1-5 12 TRBV5-6 NA CASSLVGRPQHF TGTGCCAGCAGCTTGGTAGGGCGGCCCCAGCATTTT
TRBD1 TRBJ1-4 16 TRBV5-6 NA CASSLIRTGANEKLFF TGTGCCAGCAGCTTGATTCGGACAGGGGCTAATGAAAAACTGTTTTTT
TRBD1 TRBJ1-4 15 TRBV19 NA CASSIAGTGVEKLFF TGTGCCAGTAGTATTGCCGGGACAGGGGTAGAAAAACTGTTTTTT
NA TRBJ1-2 14 TRBV28 NA CASTHSTSPYGYTF TGTGCCAGCACGCATTCCACTTCCCCCTATGGCTACACCTTC
NA TRBJ2-3 14 TRBV2 NA CASSSPGVPDTQYF TGTGCCAGCAGTTCCCCGGGAGTACCAGATACGCAGTATTTT
NA TRBJ1-5 15 TRBV7-2 NA CASRRGGPENQPQHF TGTGCCAGCAGGCGAGGGGGTCCGGAGAATCAGCCCCAGCATTTT
NA TRBJ2-2 15 TRBV7-9 few CASSLDVDGGGELFF TGTGCCAGCAGCTTAGACGTGGATGGAGGCGGGGAGCTGTTTTTT
NA TRBJ1-1 15 TRBV9 NA CASSVSAGRDTEAFF TGTGCCAGCAGCGTATCAGCAGGGAGAGACACTGAAGCTTTCTTT
NA TRBJ1-5 15 TRBV6-5 NA CASSRWAQGGQPQHF TGTGCCAGCAGCCGGTGGGCGCAGGGAGGTCAGCCCCAGCATTTT
NA TRBJ1-5 14 TRBV4-2 NA CASSQATGNQPQHF TGTGCCAGCAGCCAAGCTACAGGGAATCAGCCCCAGCATTTT
NA TRBJ1-2 16 TRBV5-4 medium-sized CASSLDERRTNYGYTF TGTGCCAGCAGCTTGGACGAGCGCCGGACCAACTATGGCTACACCTTC
TRBD1 TRBJ1-3 15 TRBV7-2 few CASSLTGVSGNTIYF TGTGCCAGCAGCTTAACAGGGGTTTCGGGAAACACCATATATTTT
TRBD1 TRBJ2-7 13 TRBV6-5 NA CASTQGQWGEQYF TGTGCCAGCACCCAGGGACAGTGGGGCGAGCAGTACTTC
NA TRBJ2-3 14 TRBV5-6 NA CASSRGRRTDTQYF TGTGCCAGCAGCCGGGGACGGCGCACAGATACGCAGTATTTT
TRBD1 TRBJ2-7 13 TRBV30 once CAFDGTAFYEQYF TGTGCCTTCGACGGGACAGCCTTCTACGAGCAGTACTTC
NA TRBJ1-1 14 TRBV28 NA CASSHRSENTEAFF TGTGCCAGCAGTCACAGGTCGGAGAACACTGAAGCTTTCTTT
NA TRBJ1-1 14 TRBV10-3 NA CAISTGRRDTEAFF TGTGCCATCAGTACCGGAAGGCGAGACACTGAAGCTTTCTTT
NA TRBJ1-2 15 TRBV5-1 NA CASSSTAQGGGGYTF TGCGCCAGCAGCTCCACTGCACAGGGCGGAGGTGGCTACACCTTC
NA TRBJ2-2 12 TRBV7-2 NA CASSPLTGELFF TGTGCCAGCAGCCCCCTCACCGGGGAGCTGTTTTTT
NA TRBJ2-7 15 TRBV7-2 NA CASSLRGLLSYEQYF TGTGCCAGCAGCTTAAGGGGACTCCTCTCCTACGAGCAGTACTTC
NA TRBJ1-3 16 TRBV5-4 NA CASSLSGSDSGNTIYF TGTGCCAGCAGCTTGAGCGGCTCAGACTCTGGAAACACCATATATTTT
NA TRBJ1-3 15 TRBV25-1 NA CASSEFRGVGNTIYF TGTGCCAGCAGTGAATTTCGGGGAGTAGGGAACACCATATATTTT
NA TRBJ2-3 19 TRBV4-1 NA CASSQEGGGGGGTGDTQYF TGCGCCAGCAGCCAAGAAGGGGGTGGAGGTGGCGGGACGGGAGATACGCAGTATTTT
TRBD1 TRBJ2-7 15 TRBV10-3 NA CAISEPGQGILEQYF TGTGCCATCAGTGAGCCGGGACAGGGGATTCTCGAGCAGTACTTC
TRBD1 TRBJ1-2 14 TRBV4-3 NA CASSQGQQNYGYTF TGCGCCAGCAGCCAGGGACAGCAAAACTATGGCTACACCTTC
NA TRBJ1-3 14 TRBV5-1 NA CASSLVAEGNTIYF TGCGCCAGCAGCTTGGTGGCAGAAGGAAACACCATATATTTT
TRBD1 TRBJ2-2 14 TRBV28 NA CASRLTGGTGELFF TGTGCCAGCAGACTCACAGGGGGCACCGGGGAGCTGTTTTTT
NA TRBJ1-5 12 TRBV2 NA CASATVNQPQHF TGTGCCAGCGCAACCGTTAATCAGCCCCAGCATTTT
NA TRBJ2-3 14 TRBV10-1 NA CASSEVIITDTQYF TGCGCCAGCAGTGAAGTGATTATCACAGATACGCAGTATTTT
NA TRBJ1-1 16 TRBV19 once CASSIDLAVVNTEAFF TGTGCCAGTAGTATAGATCTGGCGGTCGTGAACACTGAAGCTTTCTTT
NA TRBJ2-7 15 TRBV7-9 NA CASSLDGGPGGEQYF TGTGCCAGCAGCTTAGATGGGGGTCCGGGCGGCGAGCAGTACTTC
TRBD2 TRBJ2-7 14 TRBV10-1 NA CASSEVAGSYEQYF TGCGCCAGCAGTGAGGTAGCGGGTTCCTACGAGCAGTACTTC
NA TRBJ1-5 12 TRBV28 NA CASSGHNQPQHF TGTGCCAGTTCAGGACACAATCAGCCCCAGCATTTT
TRBD1 TRBJ2-3 16 TRBV7-9 once CASSPRTGVLTDTQYF TGTGCCAGCAGCCCCCGGACAGGGGTCCTCACAGATACGCAGTATTTT
TRBD2 TRBJ2-7 14 TRBV6-6 NA CATEETGGVYEQYF TGTGCCACCGAGGAAACGGGAGGGGTCTACGAGCAGTACTTC
TRBD1 TRBJ2-5 14 TRBV7-8 NA CASSPTRDRETQYF TGTGCCAGCAGCCCGACCCGGGACAGGGAGACCCAGTACTTC
NA TRBJ2-7 14 TRBV25-1 NA CASSELKGGYEQYF TGTGCCAGCAGTGAACTAAAGGGGGGCTACGAGCAGTACTTC